This paragraph covers one TCR beta chain sequence. Its antigen is currently not known. Per-base quality was not reported, and no clone a single base away is much larger than it. V loses 8 bases of germline sequence and J loses 5 bases, and the interval between the two ends is 13 bases. CDR1 MNHNS and CDR2 SASEGT were looked up in the germline V gene. The CDR3 runs 12 residues from the cysteine to the phenylalanine. The read is trimmed to its CDR3 DNA, 36 bases read in frame from base 1. Donors formed part of the validation cohort, which comprised 120 subjects and was distinct from the first cohort of under 750 subjects. The sample comes from a study of cytomegalovirus exposure and HLA in healthy donors (dated by TCRdb to 2016 to 2017). For context, the study as a whole: A later analysis indicated that the roughly 120 validation repertoires were generated on the platform also employed for the 650 to 850 repertoires of the first cohort. A separate validation cohort of roughly 130 different subjects was used in addition to the approximately 700-subject first cohort. High-throughput TCR immunosequencing, statistical association of individual TCRs with disease status, and machine learning were combined to predict cytomegalovirus infection status. The aim of the study was to test whether cataloging public T cell receptors could identify signatures of past pathogen exposure.

The paper as a whole reports these results and caveats: The classifier was reported to diagnose cytomegalovirus status with high specificity and sensitivity in both the original cohort and the validation cohort. Subsequent analysis determined that TCRs grouped into clusters in the first cohort also showed a tendency toward co-occurrence across the approximately 120 validation repertoires, and approximately 94% of cluster scores exceeded 0. A later analysis had no HLA typing for the validation cohort, so co-occurrence there was scored across all 120 or so repertoires. In vitro tests confirmed that a few of the cytomegalovirus-associated TCR beta chains recognize cytomegalovirus antigens. While some public TCRs were present in many individuals, most TCR sequences turned up only very rarely across donors. A total of fewer than 200 TCR beta chains were listed by the study as associated with cytomegalovirus. The authors suggested that the approach could potentially be extended to other disease states and immunological phenotypes.

To prepare the library, the immunoSEQ multiplex PCR assay was applied. The study's processing was this. A statistical classification framework was built for diagnosing cytomegalovirus status from the catalog of TCR beta chain sequences. The source is immuneACCESS, and TCRdb retained only in-frame sequences with V and J called. Part of the clones is not carried over; for the studies checked, unresolved V genes explain less than half of this, and the remainder is unexplained. D and trimming were read from the DNA, whereas the V and J calls and clone size are those reported in that table. The sample data list about 250,000 clones, and roughly nine tenths of these were observed just once. About 11% of the sample comes from the top ten.

This receptor chain uses TRBV6-1 and TRBJ2-7; the D gene is not confidently resolved. Sample: PBMCs. The receptor was derived from a man younger than 35 in good health and CMV-seropositive. In nucleotides, the sequence is TGTGCCAGCGGAGTTGTGACCCACGAGCAGTACTTC. Its protein product is CASGVVTHEQYF.